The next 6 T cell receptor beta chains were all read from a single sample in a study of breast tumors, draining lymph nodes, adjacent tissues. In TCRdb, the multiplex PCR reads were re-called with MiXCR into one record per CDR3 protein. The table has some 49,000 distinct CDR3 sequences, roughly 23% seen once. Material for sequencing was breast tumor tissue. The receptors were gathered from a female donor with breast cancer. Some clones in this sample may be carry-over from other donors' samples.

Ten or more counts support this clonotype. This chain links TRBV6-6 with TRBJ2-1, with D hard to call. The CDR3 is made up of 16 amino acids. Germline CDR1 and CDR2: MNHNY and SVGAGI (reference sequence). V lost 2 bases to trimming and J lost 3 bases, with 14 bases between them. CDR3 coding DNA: TGTGCCAGCAGTTACGAGGCCAAAAATAGCTACAATGAGCAGTTCTTC. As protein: CASSYEAKNSYNEQFF.

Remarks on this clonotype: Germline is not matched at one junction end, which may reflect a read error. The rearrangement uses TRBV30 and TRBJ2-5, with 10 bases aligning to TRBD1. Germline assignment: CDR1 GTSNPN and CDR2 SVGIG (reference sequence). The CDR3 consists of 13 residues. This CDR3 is CTSRGQGRETQCF. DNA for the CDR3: TGTACCAGTCGGGGACAGGGGAGGGAGACCCAGTGCTTC.

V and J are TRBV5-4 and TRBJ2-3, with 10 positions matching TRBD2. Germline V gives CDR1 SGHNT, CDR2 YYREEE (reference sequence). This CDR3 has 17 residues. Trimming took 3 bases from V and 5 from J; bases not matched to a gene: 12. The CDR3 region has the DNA TGTGCCAGCAGCTGGACGACCCTAGCGGGAGACATAGATACGCAGTATTTT. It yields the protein CASSWTTLAGDIDTQYF.

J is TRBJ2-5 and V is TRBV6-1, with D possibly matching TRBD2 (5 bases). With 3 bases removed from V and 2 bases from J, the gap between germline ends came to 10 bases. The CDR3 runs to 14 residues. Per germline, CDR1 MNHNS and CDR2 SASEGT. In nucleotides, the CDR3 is TGTGCCAGCAGTGAGGGTCCGGGGCAAGAGACCCAGTACTTC. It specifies CASSEGPGQETQYF.

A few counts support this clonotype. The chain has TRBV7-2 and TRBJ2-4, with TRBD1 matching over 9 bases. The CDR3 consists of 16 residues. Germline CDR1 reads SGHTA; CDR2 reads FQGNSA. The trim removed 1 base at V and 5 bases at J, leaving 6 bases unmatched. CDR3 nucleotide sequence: TGTGCCAGCAGCTTAGTAGTGGGGACAGGGCAAAACATTCAGTACTTC. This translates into CASSLVVGTGQNIQYF.

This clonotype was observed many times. CDR3 bases: TGCGCCAGCAGCTTGGCCATTTTGATCGGCACAGATACGCAGTATTTT. Its translation is CASSLAILIGTDTQYF. The chain joins TRBV5-1 to TRBJ2-3; D remains unclear. Germline V lookup: CDR1 SGHRS, CDR2 YFSETQ. The CDR3 consists of 16 residues. The V end lost 0 bases, the J end lost 1 base, and 12 bases lay between the germline ends. The full variable domain, its missing parts supplied by reference TRBV5-1 and TRBJ2-3, is KAGVTQTPRYLIKTRGQQVTLSCSPISGHRSVSWYQQTPGQGLQFLFEYFSETQRNKGNFPGRFSGRQFSNSRSEMNVSTLELGDSALYLCASSLAILIGTDTQYFGPGTRLTVL.